A single sample gave rise to the 25 T cell receptor beta chains below, sequenced in a study of blood T cell repertoires in COVID-19 (dated by TCRdb to about 2020). The library was prepared using the immunoSEQ multiplex PCR assay. TCRdb provides this immuneACCESS table in a form limited to in-frame rearrangements. Some clones are lacking; in checked studies, under half of them reflect an unresolved V gene, and why the rest are absent is not known. This sample has roughly 49,000 clones in its table, and approximately 86% of those were observed once. Clones ranked in the top ten supply 16% of the sample. Sequencing was performed on peripheral blood. All receptors come from a man between 35 and 55 years old with acute or convalescent COVID-19.

The sample holds a few counts of this clone. J is TRBJ2-7 and V is TRBV10-1, with 9 bases that match TRBD1. Per germline, CDR1 WNHNN and CDR2 SYGVQD (reference sequence). This CDR3 contains 15 residues. Trimming at V came to 3 bases and at J to 4 bases, leaving 7 bases not matched to a gene. The CDR3 DNA reads TGCGCCAGCAGTGATGGGACAGGGAGAGGGTACGAGCAGTACTTC. Protein product: CASSDGTGRGYEQYF.

Points on this clone: Other DNA variants within this sample encode the same CDR3. The chain combines TRBV6-5 with TRBJ1-1; TRBD1 matches 10 bases. The V gene's germline CDR1 is MNHEY and CDR2 SVGAGI. This CDR3 is 14 amino acids long. With 2 bases clipped from V and 3 bases from J, the junction kept 0 bases outside the gene matches. The CDR3 protein is CASSYGTGDTEAFF. CDR3 in DNA: TGTGCCAGCAGTTACGGGACAGGGGACACTGAAGCTTTCTTT.

CDR3 nucleotide sequence: TGTGCCTGGAGGAACAGCCGGTCACCCCTCCACTTT. This codes for CAWRNSRSPLHF. V is TRBV30 and J is TRBJ1-6; D is uncertain. V lost 3 bases to trimming and J lost 10 bases, with 10 bases between them. The CDR3 loop spans 12 amino acids. Looked up from germline, CDR1 is GTSNPN and CDR2 is SVGIG (reference sequence).

The rearrangement links TRBV21-1 to TRBJ2-7; whether TRBD1, the table's D call, matches the DNA was not checked. TRBV21-1 is recorded as a pseudogene. The CDR3 runs 16 residues. The CDR3 here is CASSAGGQGPVYEQYV. In nucleotides, the CDR3 is TGTGCCAGCAGCGCAGGTGGACAGGGGCCCGTCTACGAGCAGTACGTC.

The rearrangement joins TRBV5-1 to TRBJ2-3, with 15 bases matching TRBD2. V was clipped by 5 bases and J by 1 base; unmatched bases: 5. The CDR3 contains 17 residues. The germline CDR1 and CDR2 sequences are SGHRS and YFSETQ. This CDR3 reads CASRAGLAGGRTDTQYF. CDR3 coding DNA: TGCGCCAGCAGGGCGGGACTAGCGGGGGGCCGCACAGATACGCAGTATTTT.

V is TRBV15 and J is TRBJ1-4; D gene ambiguous. CDR1 and CDR2 from the germline V gene are LNHNV and YYDKDF (reference sequence). CDR3 length: 14 amino acids. The V gene lost 5 bases and the J gene lost 1 base, with 8 bases spanning the gap. In DNA, the CDR3 is TGTGCCACCAGCGAACAGCTAACTAATGAAAAACTGTTTTTT. It codes for CATSEQLTNEKLFF.

The chain uses TRBV3-1 (or the pseudogene TRBV3-2) and TRBJ2-7; 10 bases map to TRBD1. V dropped 4 bases and J dropped 5; count of bases not matched to a gene: 5. This CDR3 has 14 amino acids. Looked up from germline, CDR1 is LGHDT and CDR2 is YNNKEL (reference sequence). Here the CDR3 reads CASSLRTGGNEQYF. Written as DNA, the CDR3 is TGTGCCAGCAGCCTTCGGACAGGGGGAAACGAGCAGTACTTC.

This chain uses TRBV5-5 with TRBJ2-2; perhaps TRBD2 as D (5 bases). V was clipped by 2 bases and J by 4 bases, with 15 bases between them. This CDR3 has 16 amino acids. Germline-derived CDR1 and CDR2 are SGHKS and YYEKEE (reference sequence). The CDR3 sequence is CASSLRTRRSTGELFF. For the CDR3, the DNA is TGTGCCAGCAGCTTACGGACCAGGAGGAGCACCGGGGAGCTGTTTTTT.

V usage is TRBV10-1 and J usage is TRBJ1-1; D perhaps matches TRBD1 (5 bases). Germline lookup yields CDR1 WNHNN and CDR2 SYGVQD (reference sequence). Trimming left V 4 bases short and J 1 base short, with 10 bases between. There are 14 residues in the CDR3. CDR3 residues: CASSVGGANTEAFF. CDR3 DNA: TGCGCCAGCAGTGTAGGAGGGGCGAACACTGAAGCTTTCTTT.

The V and J genes are TRBV5-4 and TRBJ2-2; 12 nucleotides match TRBD2. The V gene end was trimmed by 2 bases and the J gene end by 4 bases; junction bases not matched to a gene: 6. The CDR3 runs 17 residues. Per the germline V gene, CDR1 is SGHNT and CDR2 is YYREEE (reference sequence). The CDR3 DNA is TGTGCCAGCAGCTTTGGTGGACTAGCGGGATTCACCGGGGAGCTGTTTTTT. This encodes CASSFGGLAGFTGELFF. The full variable domain, rest sourced from reference TRBV5-4 and TRBJ2-2, is ETGVTQSPTHLIKTRGQQVTLRCSSQSGHNTVSWYQQALGQGPQFIFQYYREEENGRGNFPPRFSGLQFPNYSSELNVNALELDDSALYLCASSFGGLAGFTGELFFGEGSRLTVL.

The chain joins TRBV19 to TRBJ1-3; D is unclear. The CDR3 is 13 residues long. CDR1 is LNHDA, CDR2 SQIVND, per germline (reference sequence). Trimming removed 5 bases from V and 0 bases from J, with 5 bases in between. CDR3 nucleotide sequence: TGTGCCAGTAGTCGGGGCTCTGGAAACACCATATATTTT. It yields the protein CASSRGSGNTIYF.

The chain uses TRBV3-1 (or the pseudogene TRBV3-2) and TRBJ1-1, with D hard to call. Germline V gene lookup returns CDR1 LGHDT and CDR2 YNNKEL (reference sequence). There are 15 residues in the CDR3. The V and J ends lost 2 bases and 10 bases respectively, with 20 bases between them. The CDR3 here is CASSQPMGNPRGAFF. The CDR3 DNA is TGTGCCAGCAGCCAACCCATGGGGAACCCTCGGGGAGCTTTCTTT.

The gene calls are TRBV5-4 and TRBJ2-1, with 12 bases aligning to TRBD1. This CDR3 is built from 15 residues. J lost 6 bases, V lost 3 bases, and 4 bases had no gene match. Looked up from germline, CDR1 is SGHNT and CDR2 is YYREEE (reference sequence). This CDR3 reads CASSSRDRGLNEQFF. The CDR3 nucleotides are TGTGCCAGCAGCTCCCGGGACAGGGGGCTCAATGAGCAGTTCTTC.

A single count supports this clone. This rearrangement joins TRBV15 to TRBJ1-2, with TRBD1 matching 7 bases. Germline-derived CDR1 and CDR2 are LNHNV and YYDKDF (reference sequence). The CDR3 length is 15 residues. V shed 0 bases and J 2 bases; nucleotides not matched to a gene: 3. CDR3: CATSRDGTDNYGYTF. In nucleotides, the CDR3 is TGTGCCACCAGCAGAGACGGGACAGACAACTATGGCTACACCTTC.

This chain links TRBV30 with TRBJ1-1; 10 bases are shared with TRBD1. Germline values: CDR1 GTSNPN, CDR2 SVGIG (reference sequence). Trimming at V came to 0 bases and at J to 10 bases, leaving 11 bases not matched to a gene. The CDR3 is made up of 15 amino acids. Here the CDR3 reads CAWSVRPGQGPGAFF. The CDR3 DNA is TGTGCCTGGAGTGTTCGACCGGGACAGGGGCCGGGAGCTTTCTTT.

The rearrangement uses TRBV11-2 and TRBJ2-3; D remains unclear. V lost 5 bases and J lost 4, with 10 bases in between. Per germline, CDR1 SGHAT and CDR2 FQNNGV. The CDR3 is made up of 13 amino acids. CDR3 sequence: CASSLSDADTQYF. The CDR3 DNA follows: TGTGCCAGCAGCCTCAGCGACGCAGATACGCAGTATTTT. Full variable domain (rest looked up from reference TRBV11-2 and TRBJ2-3): EAGVAQSPRYKIIEKRQSVAFWCNPISGHATLYWYQQILGQGPKLLIQFQNNGVVDDSQLPKDRFSAERLKGVDSTLKIQPAKLEDSAVYLCASSLSDADTQYFGPGTRLTVL.

J is TRBJ1-3 and V is TRBV12-5, with D unclear. V was trimmed by 4 bases and J by 2 bases, leaving 6 bases between them. The CDR3 is 13 residues long. CDR1 and CDR2 (germline): LGHNT, FRNRAP. CDR3 DNA: TGTGCTAGTGGTTCCCGTACTGGAAACACCATATATTTT. This codes for CASGSRTGNTIYF.

The chain employs TRBV27 and TRBJ1-1, with 7 bases aligning to TRBD1. Germline CDR1 is MNHEY and CDR2 is SMNVEV (reference sequence). CDR3 length: 14 amino acids. J was trimmed by 2 bases and V by 5 bases; bases with no gene match: 5. CDR3 nucleotides: TGTGCCAGCAGTCCCGGGACAGCTAACACTGAAGCTTTCTTT. This gives the protein CASSPGTANTEAFF.

The V gene is TRBV5-8, the J gene TRBJ1-1, with D unresolved. CDR3 length: 15 residues. V lost 0 bases, J lost 1 base, and 10 bases lay in between. Germline V gives CDR1 SGHTS, CDR2 YDEGEE. As DNA, the CDR3 is TGTGCCAGCAGCTTGGGGTTGAGATCGAACACTGAAGCTTTCTTT. Protein sequence: CASSLGLRSNTEAFF.

The chain links TRBV2 to TRBJ2-6; D possibly corresponds to TRBD2 (6 bases). The CDR3 totals 15 residues. V lost 5 bases, J lost 4 bases, and 12 bases lay in between. Germline V gene lookup returns CDR1 SNHLY and CDR2 FYNNEI. The CDR3 sequence is CASSRDSAGANVLTF. In DNA form, the CDR3 reads TGTGCCAGCAGTCGGGACTCAGCGGGGGCCAACGTCCTGACTTTC.

CDR3 nucleotide sequence: TGCGCCAGCAGCCGGGGGACCTCTGGGGCCAACGTCCTGACTTTC. The encoded protein is CASSRGTSGANVLTF. J is TRBJ2-6 and V is TRBV5-1; a possible D gene is TRBD2 (6 bases). V was shortened by 4 bases and J by 0 bases, with 8 bases between the two germline ends. Germline CDR1 reads SGHRS; CDR2 reads YFSETQ. This CDR3 contains 15 residues.

The J gene is TRBJ2-5, the V gene TRBV5-1, with 9 bases that match TRBD2. The trim removed 7 bases at V and 5 bases at J, leaving 12 bases unmatched. In germline, CDR1 is SGHRS, CDR2 YFSETQ. CDR3 length: 15 residues. The CDR3 coding sequence is TGCGCCAGCGGTTTGGCGGGGGGGCCTTCGGAGACCCAGTACTTC. Encoded protein: CASGLAGGPSETQYF.

This clone was observed once. The CDR3 DNA follows: TGTGCCAGCAGTTTATCCGGAGGCGAGCAGTACTTC. As protein: CASSLSGGEQYF. The chain employs TRBV27 and TRBJ2-7, with D possibly matching TRBD2 (5 bases). Germline CDR1 and CDR2: MNHEY and SMNVEV (reference sequence). This CDR3 spans 12 amino acids. V lost 0 bases and J 6 bases, leaving 6 bases between the germline ends.

Concerning this clone itself: A read error may account for a junction end that differs from germline. The chain uses TRBV3-1 (or the pseudogene TRBV3-2) and TRBJ2-2; 8 bases line up with TRBD2. This CDR3 has 15 amino acids. The germline gives CDR1 LGHDT, CDR2 YNNKEL (reference sequence). CDR3 in DNA: TGTGCCCGCAGCCAGGGCGGGGGGAGGACCGGGGAGCTGTTTTTT. Encoded protein: CARSQGGGRTGELFF.

The gene calls are TRBV19 and TRBJ1-1, with a tentative D call TRBD1 (6 bases). From germline, CDR1 is LNHDA and CDR2 SQIVND (reference sequence). The V end lost 4 bases, the J end lost 1 base, and 13 bases lay between the germline ends. CDR3 length: 15 amino acids. The CDR3 is CASSTRGAGNTEAFF. DNA of the CDR3: TGTGCCAGTAGTACCAGGGGCGCCGGGAACACTGAAGCTTTCTTT.